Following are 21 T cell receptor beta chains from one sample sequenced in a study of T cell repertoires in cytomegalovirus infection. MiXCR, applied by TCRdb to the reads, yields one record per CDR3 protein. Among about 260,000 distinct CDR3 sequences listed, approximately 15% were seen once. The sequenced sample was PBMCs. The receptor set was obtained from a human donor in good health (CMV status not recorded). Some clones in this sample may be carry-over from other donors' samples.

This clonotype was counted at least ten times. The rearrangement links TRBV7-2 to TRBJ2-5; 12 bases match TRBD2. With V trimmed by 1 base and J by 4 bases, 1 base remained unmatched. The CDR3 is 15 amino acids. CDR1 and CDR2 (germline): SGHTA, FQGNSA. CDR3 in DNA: TGTGCCAGCAGCTTAGAACTAGCGGGAGGAGAGACCCAGTACTTC. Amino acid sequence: CASSLELAGGETQYF.

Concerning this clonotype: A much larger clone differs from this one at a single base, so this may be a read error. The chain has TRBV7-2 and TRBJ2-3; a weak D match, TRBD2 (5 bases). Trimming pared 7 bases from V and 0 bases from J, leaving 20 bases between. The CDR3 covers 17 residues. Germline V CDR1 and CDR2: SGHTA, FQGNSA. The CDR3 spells CASTSQPADLSTDTQYF. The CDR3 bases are TGTGCCAGCACCTCCCAGCCAGCGGATCTAAGCACAGATACGCAGTATTTT.

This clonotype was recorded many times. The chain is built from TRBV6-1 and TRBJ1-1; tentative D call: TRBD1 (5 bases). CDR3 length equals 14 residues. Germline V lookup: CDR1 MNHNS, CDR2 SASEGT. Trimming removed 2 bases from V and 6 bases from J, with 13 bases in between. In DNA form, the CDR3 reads TGTGCCAGCAGTGAATTCGGGGGGGTGGCTGAAGCTTTCTTT. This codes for CASSEFGGVAEAFF.

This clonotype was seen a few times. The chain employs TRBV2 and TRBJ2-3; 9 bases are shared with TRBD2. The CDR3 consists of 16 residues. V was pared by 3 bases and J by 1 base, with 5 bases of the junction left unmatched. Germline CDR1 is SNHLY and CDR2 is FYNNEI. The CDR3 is CASSDAQRGGTDTQYF. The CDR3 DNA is TGTGCCAGCAGTGATGCCCAGCGGGGGGGCACAGATACGCAGTATTTT.

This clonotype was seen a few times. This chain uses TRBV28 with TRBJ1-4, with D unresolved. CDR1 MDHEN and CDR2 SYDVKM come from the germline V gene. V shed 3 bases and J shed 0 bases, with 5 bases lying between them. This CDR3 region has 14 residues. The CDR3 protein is CASSLEATNEKLFF. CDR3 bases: TGTGCCAGCAGTTTGGAAGCAACTAATGAAAAACTGTTTTTT.

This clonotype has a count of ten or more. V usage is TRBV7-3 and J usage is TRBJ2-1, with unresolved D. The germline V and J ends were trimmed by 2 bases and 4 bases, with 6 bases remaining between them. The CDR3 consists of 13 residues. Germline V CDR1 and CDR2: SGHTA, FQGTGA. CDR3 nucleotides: TGTGCCAGCAGCTTATCATTGTACAATGAGCAGTTCTTC. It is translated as CASSLSLYNEQFF.

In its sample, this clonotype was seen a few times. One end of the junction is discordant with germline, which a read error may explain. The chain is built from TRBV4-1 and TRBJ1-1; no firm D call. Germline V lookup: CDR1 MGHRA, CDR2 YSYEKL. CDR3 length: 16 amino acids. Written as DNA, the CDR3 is TGCGCCAGCAGTCAAGGAGTGAGCCCTCTGAACACTGAAGCTTTCTTT. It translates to CASSQGVSPLNTEAFF.

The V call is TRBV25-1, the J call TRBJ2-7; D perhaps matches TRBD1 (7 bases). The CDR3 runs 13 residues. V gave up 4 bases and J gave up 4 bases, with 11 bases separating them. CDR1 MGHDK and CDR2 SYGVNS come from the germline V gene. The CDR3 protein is CASSVQGGYEQYF. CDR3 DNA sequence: TGTGCCAGCAGTGTCCAGGGGGGTTACGAGCAGTACTTC.

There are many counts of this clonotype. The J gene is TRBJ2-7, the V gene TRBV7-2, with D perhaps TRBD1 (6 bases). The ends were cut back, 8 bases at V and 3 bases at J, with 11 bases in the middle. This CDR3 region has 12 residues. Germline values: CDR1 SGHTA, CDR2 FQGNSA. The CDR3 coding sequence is TGTGCCAGCGGGGACACTAACTACGAGCAGTACTTC. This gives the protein CASGDTNYEQYF.

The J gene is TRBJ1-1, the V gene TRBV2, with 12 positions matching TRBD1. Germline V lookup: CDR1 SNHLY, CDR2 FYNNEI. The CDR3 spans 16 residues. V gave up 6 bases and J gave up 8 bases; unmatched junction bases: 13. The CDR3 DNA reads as TGTGCCAGCAGAGCCGGGACAGGGGGCGCAAAGGTCGAAGCTTTCTTT. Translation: CASRAGTGGAKVEAFF.

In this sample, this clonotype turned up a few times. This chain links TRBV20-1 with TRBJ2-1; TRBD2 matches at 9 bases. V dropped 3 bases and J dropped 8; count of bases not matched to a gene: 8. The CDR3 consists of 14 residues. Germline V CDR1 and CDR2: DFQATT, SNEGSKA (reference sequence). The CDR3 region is CSASDGLAIYEQFF. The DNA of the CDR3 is TGCAGTGCTAGTGATGGACTAGCGATATATGAGCAGTTCTTC.

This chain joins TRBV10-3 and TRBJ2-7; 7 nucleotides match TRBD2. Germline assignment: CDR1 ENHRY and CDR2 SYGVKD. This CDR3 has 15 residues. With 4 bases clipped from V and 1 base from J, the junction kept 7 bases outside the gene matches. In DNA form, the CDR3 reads TGTGCCATCAGTGGTTCTTCCGGGAGGTCCTACGAGCAGTACTTC. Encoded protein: CAISGSSGRSYEQYF.

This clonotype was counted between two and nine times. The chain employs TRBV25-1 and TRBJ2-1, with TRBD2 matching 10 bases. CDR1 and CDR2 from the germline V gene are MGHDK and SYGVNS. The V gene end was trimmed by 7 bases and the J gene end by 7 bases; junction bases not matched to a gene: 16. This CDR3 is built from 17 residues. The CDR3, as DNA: TGTGCCAGCATTCTACCTAGCGGGAGTAATAAGGTGAATGAGCAGTTCTTC. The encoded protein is CASILPSGSNKVNEQFF.

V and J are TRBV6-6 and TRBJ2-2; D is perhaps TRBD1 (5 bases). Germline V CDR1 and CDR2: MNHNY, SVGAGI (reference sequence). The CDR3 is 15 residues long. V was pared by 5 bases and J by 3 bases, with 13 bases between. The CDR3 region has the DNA TGTGCCAGCAGTGCGACCCCCAGGGACACCGGGGAGCTGTTTTTT. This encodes CASSATPRDTGELFF.

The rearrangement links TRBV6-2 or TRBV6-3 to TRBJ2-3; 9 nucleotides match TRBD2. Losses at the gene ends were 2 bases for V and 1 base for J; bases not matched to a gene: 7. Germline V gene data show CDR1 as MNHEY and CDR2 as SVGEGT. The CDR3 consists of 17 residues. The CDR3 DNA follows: TGTGCCAGCAGTTACGTCTGGACTAGCGACCGCACAGATACGCAGTATTTT. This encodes CASSYVWTSDRTDTQYF.

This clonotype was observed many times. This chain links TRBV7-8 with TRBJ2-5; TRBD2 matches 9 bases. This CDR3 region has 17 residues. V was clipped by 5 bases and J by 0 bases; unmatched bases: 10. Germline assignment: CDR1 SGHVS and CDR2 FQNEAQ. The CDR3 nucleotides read TGTGCCAGCAGCCCTAGCGGGGAGATCCTGTACCAAGAGACCCAGTACTTC. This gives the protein CASSPSGEILYQETQYF.

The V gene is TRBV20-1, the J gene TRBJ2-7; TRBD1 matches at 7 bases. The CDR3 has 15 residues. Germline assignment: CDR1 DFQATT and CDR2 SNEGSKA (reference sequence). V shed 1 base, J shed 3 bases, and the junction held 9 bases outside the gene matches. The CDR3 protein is CSARAHGTAIYEQYF. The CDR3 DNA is TGCAGTGCTAGAGCCCACGGGACAGCTATCTACGAGCAGTACTTC.

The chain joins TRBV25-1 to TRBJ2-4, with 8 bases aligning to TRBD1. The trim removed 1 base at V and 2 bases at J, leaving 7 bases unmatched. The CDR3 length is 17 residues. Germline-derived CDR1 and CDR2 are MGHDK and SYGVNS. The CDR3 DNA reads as TGTGCCAGCAGTGAATCCGGACAGGGCTGGACCAAAAACATTCAGTACTTC. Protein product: CASSESGQGWTKNIQYF.

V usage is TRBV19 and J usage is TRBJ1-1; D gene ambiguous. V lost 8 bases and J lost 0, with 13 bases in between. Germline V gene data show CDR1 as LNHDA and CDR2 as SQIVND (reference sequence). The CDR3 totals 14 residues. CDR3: CASGQSAMNTEAFF. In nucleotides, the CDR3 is TGTGCCAGTGGTCAGTCTGCTATGAACACTGAAGCTTTCTTT.

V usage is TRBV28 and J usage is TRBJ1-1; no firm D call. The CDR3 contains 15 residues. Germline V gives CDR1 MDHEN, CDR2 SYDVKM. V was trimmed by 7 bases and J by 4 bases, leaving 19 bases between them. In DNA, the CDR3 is TGTGCCAGCACCTACCCCCTGGGGTCTGGCACTGAAGCTTTCTTT. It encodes CASTYPLGSGTEAFF.

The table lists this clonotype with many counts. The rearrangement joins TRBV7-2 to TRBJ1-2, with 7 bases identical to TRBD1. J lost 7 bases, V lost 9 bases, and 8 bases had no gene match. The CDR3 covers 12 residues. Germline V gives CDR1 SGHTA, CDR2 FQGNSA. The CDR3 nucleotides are TGTGCCAGTATCAGGGGGGCAAGTGGCTACACCTTC. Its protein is CASIRGASGYTF.